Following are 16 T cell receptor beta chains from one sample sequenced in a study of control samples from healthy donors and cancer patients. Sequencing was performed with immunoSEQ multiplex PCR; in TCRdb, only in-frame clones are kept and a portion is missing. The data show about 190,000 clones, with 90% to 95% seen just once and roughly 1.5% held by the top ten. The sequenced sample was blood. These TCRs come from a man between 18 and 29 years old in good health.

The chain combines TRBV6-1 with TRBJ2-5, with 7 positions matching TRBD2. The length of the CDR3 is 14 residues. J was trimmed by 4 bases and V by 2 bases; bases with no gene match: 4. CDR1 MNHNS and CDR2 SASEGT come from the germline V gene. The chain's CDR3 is CASSELASGETQYF. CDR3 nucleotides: TGTGCCAGCAGTGAACTGGCTAGCGGAGAGACCCAGTACTTC.

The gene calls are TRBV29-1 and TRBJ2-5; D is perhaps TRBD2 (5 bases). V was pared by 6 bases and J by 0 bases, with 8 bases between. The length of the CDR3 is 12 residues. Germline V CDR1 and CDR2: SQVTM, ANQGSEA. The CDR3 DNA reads TGCAGCGTGTTGACTAACCAAGAGACCCAGTACTTC. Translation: CSVLTNQETQYF.

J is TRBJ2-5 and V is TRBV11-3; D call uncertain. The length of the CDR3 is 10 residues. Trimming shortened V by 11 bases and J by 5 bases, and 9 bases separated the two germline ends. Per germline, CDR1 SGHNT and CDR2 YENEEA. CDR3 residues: CALLRETQYF. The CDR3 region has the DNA TGTGCCCTCTTAAGGGAGACCCAGTACTTC. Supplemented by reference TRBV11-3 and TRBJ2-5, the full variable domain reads EAGVVQSPRYKIIEKKQPVAFWCNPISGHNTLYWYLQNLGQGPELLIRYENEEAVDDSQLPKDRFSAERLKGVDSTLKIQPAELGDSAVYLCALLRETQYFGPGTRLLVL.

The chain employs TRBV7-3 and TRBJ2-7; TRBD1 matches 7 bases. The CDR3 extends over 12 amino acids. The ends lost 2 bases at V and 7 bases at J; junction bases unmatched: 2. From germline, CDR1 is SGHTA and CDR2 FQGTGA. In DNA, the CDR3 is TGTGCCAGCAGCTTAGCAGGGGGAGAGCAGTACTTC. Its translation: CASSLAGGEQYF.

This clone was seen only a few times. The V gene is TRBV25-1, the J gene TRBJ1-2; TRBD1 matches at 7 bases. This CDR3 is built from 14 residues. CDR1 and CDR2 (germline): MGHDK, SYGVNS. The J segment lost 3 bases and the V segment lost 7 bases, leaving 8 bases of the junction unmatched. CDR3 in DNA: TGTGCCAGCACCCTGGCAGGGGGGGACTATGGCTACACCTTC. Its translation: CASTLAGGDYGYTF.

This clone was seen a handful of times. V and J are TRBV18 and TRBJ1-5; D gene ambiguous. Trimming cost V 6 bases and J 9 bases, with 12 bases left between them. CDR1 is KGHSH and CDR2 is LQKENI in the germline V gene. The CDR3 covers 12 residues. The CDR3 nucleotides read TGTGCCAGCTCCTCGAACGAGTGGCCCCAGCATTTT. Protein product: CASSSNEWPQHF.

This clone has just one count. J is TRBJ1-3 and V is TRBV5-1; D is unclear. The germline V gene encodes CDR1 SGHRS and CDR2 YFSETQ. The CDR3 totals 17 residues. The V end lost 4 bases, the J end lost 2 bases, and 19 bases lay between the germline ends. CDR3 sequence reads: CASSLLGSLVAGNTIYF. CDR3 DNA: TGCGCCAGCAGCCTCCTGGGGTCGTTGGTCGCTGGAAACACCATATATTTT.

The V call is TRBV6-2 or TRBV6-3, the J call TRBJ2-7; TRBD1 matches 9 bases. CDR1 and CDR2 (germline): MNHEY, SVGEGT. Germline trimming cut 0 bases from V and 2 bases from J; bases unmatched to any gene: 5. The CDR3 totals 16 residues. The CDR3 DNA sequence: TGTGCCAGCAGTTACTCCCGGGACAGGGAGACCTACGAGCAGTACTTC. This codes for CASSYSRDRETYEQYF.

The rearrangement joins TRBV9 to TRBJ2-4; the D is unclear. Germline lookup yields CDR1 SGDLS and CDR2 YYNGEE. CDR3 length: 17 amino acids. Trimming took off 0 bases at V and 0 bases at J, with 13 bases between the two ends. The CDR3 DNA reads TGTGCCAGCAGCGTAGGAGATGGGGTTGTAGCCAAAAACATTCAGTACTTC. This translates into CASSVGDGVVAKNIQYF.

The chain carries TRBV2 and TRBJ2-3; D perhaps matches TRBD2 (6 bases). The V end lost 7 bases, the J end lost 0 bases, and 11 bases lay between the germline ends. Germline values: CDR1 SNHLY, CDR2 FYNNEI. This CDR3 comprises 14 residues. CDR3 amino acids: CASTGTYSTDTQYF. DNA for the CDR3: TGTGCCAGCACTGGGACTTACAGCACAGATACGCAGTATTTT.

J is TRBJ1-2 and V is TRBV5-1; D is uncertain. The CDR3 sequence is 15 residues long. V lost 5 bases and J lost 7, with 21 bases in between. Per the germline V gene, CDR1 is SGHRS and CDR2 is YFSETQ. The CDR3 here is CASRASTGSGPGYTF. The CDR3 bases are TGCGCCAGCAGAGCCTCTACGGGCTCCGGGCCTGGCTACACCTTC.

CDR3 region: CASSLAGGDSLLNTEAFF. CDR3 nucleotides: TGCGCCAGCAGCTTGGCCGGGGGAGACTCCCTCCTGAACACTGAAGCTTTCTTT. The V gene is TRBV5-1, the J gene TRBJ1-1; tentatively, D is TRBD1 (5 bases). With 0 bases removed from V and 0 bases from J, the gap between germline ends came to 18 bases. The CDR3 is 18 residues long. Germline loops: CDR1 SGHRS, CDR2 YFSETQ.

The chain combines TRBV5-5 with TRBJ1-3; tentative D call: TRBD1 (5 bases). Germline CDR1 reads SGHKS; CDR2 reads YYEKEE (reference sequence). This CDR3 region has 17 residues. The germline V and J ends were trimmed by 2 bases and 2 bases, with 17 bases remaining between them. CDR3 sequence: CASSFARDRSPGNTIYF. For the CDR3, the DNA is TGTGCCAGCAGCTTCGCCCGGGACCGCTCCCCTGGAAACACCATATATTTT. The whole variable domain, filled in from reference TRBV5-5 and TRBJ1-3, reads DAGVTQSPTHLIKTRGQQVTLRCSPISGHKSVSWYQQVLGQGPQFIFQYYEKEERGRGNFPDRFSARQFPNYSSELNVNALLLGDSALYLCASSFARDRSPGNTIYFGEGSWLTVV.

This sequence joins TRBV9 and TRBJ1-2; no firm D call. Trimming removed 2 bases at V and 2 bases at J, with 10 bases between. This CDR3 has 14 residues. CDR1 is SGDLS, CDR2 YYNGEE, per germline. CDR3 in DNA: TGTGCCAGCAGCGTTTGGCCCTTGAACTATGGCTACACCTTC. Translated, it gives CASSVWPLNYGYTF.

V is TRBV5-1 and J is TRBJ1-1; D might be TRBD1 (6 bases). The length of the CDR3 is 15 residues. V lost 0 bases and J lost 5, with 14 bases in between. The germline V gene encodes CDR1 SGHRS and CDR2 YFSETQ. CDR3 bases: TGCGCCAGCAGCTTGGAGGGGGGGCGAAGGACTGAAGCTTTCTTT. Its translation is CASSLEGGRRTEAFF.

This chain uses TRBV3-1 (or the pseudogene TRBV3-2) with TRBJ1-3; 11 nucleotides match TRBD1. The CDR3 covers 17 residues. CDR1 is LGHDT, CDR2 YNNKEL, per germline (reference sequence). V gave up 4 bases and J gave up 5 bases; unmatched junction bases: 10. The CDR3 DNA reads TGTGCCAGCAGCCCGTCGGACAGGGGGCTTTGGAGAAACACCATATATTTT. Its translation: CASSPSDRGLWRNTIYF.